The 10 T cell receptor beta chains below all came from one sample that was sequenced in a study of spatial heterogeneity in lung cancer. Specified time point: sample taken at primary tumor resection. Tumor, nontumor lung or frozen PBMC supplied whole RNA that was sequenced unsorted. From the 5' RACE reads, TCRdb called clonotypes with MiXCR, one entry per CDR3 protein. The table lists several thousand distinct CDR3 sequences, around 5% of them singletons. This specimen consisted of normal lung tissue next to the tumor, obtained at surgery. The source is a female donor with early-stage non-small cell lung cancer.

This clonotype was counted at least ten times. In a library made to pick up alpha chains, this beta chain is a stray read with a size that means little. The chain joins TRBV5-6 to TRBJ2-3; D unclear. The CDR3 has 12 amino acids. Germline CDR1 SGHDT, CDR2 YYEEEE. V lost 4 bases, J lost 8 bases, and 11 bases lay in between. CDR3 amino acids: CASSHRPRTQYF. The DNA for the CDR3 is TGTGCCAGCAGCCATCGCCCCCGTACGCAGTATTTT.

Judged by abundance, this clonotype is medium-sized. A library prepared for alpha chains yielded this beta chain as an off-target read; its size is of little meaning. This chain joins TRBV27 and TRBJ2-1, with 11 positions matching TRBD2. This CDR3 contains 16 residues. Germline V gene lookup returns CDR1 MNHEY and CDR2 SMNVEV (reference sequence). V lost 5 bases to trimming and J lost 4 bases; unmatched junction nucleotides: 7. In nucleotides, the CDR3 is TGTGCCAGCAGTACCCGACGGACTAGCGGGTACAATGAGCAGTTCTTC. It is translated as CASSTRRTSGYNEQFF.

The table lists this clonotype with many counts. This beta chain is off target for a library built for alpha chains, so its abundance means little. V is TRBV20-1 and J is TRBJ2-6; 9 nucleotides line up with TRBD2. The CDR3 loop spans 14 amino acids. CDR1 and CDR2 from the germline V gene are DFQATT and SNEGSKA (reference sequence). V trimming: 6 bases; J trimming: 11 bases; junction bases outside the gene matches: 11. The CDR3 DNA reads TGCAGTGCACCCGTTAGCGGGAGAAAGTACGTCCTGACTTTC. It specifies CSAPVSGRKYVLTF.

A note on this clonotype: This beta chain represents an off-target read in a library built for alpha chains; its size is of limited meaning. This chain joins TRBV11-2 and TRBJ2-5; 7 bases are shared with TRBD1. From germline, CDR1 is SGHAT and CDR2 FQNNGV. This CDR3 spans 15 amino acids. V shed 5 bases and J 4 bases; nucleotides not matched to a gene: 10. The CDR3 here is CASSASTGRGETQYF. CDR3 in DNA: TGTGCCAGCAGCGCATCGACAGGGAGAGGAGAGACCCAGTACTTC.

Concerning this clonotype itself: In a library made to pick up alpha chains, this beta chain is a stray read with a size that means little. This chain uses TRBV4-2 with TRBJ2-3; maybe TRBD2 (6 bases). Germline V gene data show CDR1 as LGHNA and CDR2 as YNFKEQ. This CDR3 has 14 residues. The V end lost 3 bases, the J end lost 4 bases, and 11 bases lay between the germline ends. The DNA of the CDR3 is TGTGCCAGCAGCCAGGGTAGACTAGCAGATACGCAGTATTTT. Protein product: CASSQGRLADTQYF.

Comments on this clonotype: This may be a read error: a much more frequent sequence differs by one nucleotide. Because this beta chain is a stray read in a library intended to capture alpha chains, its abundance should not be given much weight. The chain carries TRBV20-1 and TRBJ2-7; tentatively, D is TRBD1 or TRBD2 (5 bases each). Germline CDR1 and CDR2: DFQATT and SNEGSKA (reference sequence). The CDR3 runs to 13 residues. The CDR3 DNA reads as TGCACTGCTAACCGGGACGGCTCCTACGAGCAGTACTTC. Translating it yields CTANRDGSYEQYF.

This clonotype showed up many times. With the library built for alpha chains, this beta chain is off target and its frequency is not meaningful. The chain uses TRBV10-3 and TRBJ2-2; TRBD2 aligns across 11 bases. CDR1 and CDR2 (germline): ENHRY, SYGVKD. The V and J ends lost 5 bases and 4 bases, in that order; junction bases with no gene match: 3. The CDR3 runs to 15 residues. In DNA form, the CDR3 reads TGTGCCATCAGTTCCGGGACTAGCGGCACCGGGGAGCTGTTTTTT. Residues: CAISSGTSGTGELFF.

This clonotype is categorized as medium-sized. The library was prepared for alpha chains; this beta chain is a stray read, so its frequency means little. CDR3 in amino acids: CASSFQKQETQYF. The CDR3, as DNA: TGTGCCAGCAGCTTCCAGAAACAAGAGACCCAGTACTTC. The chain employs TRBV7-9 and TRBJ2-5, with D hard to call. Trimming pared 3 bases from V and 2 bases from J, leaving 7 bases between. The CDR3 consists of 13 residues. Germline CDR1 SEHNR, CDR2 FQNEAQ (reference sequence).

Relative to its sample, this clonotype is medium-sized (0.01 to 0.1%). Within a library made for alpha chains, this beta chain is off target, and its count is uninformative. J is TRBJ2-1 and V is TRBV24-1, with D possibly being TRBD2 (6 bases). Germline V lookup: CDR1 KGHDR, CDR2 SFDVKD. V was pared by 8 bases and J by 6 bases, with 28 bases between. CDR3 length: 18 amino acids. CDR3 nucleotide sequence: TGTGCCACCATCAAATTTATTAGAGGGAGGATGTTTGCCAATGAGCAGTTCTTC. Its protein product is CATIKFIRGRMFANEQFF.

By sample share, this clonotype is medium-sized. A library made for alpha chains picked up this beta chain off target, so its size means little. This chain joins TRBV29-1 and TRBJ1-5; D gene uncertain. CDR1 is SQVTM and CDR2 is ANQGSEA in the germline V gene. CDR3 size: 12 residues. V was pared by 4 bases and J by 2 bases, with 6 bases between. The CDR3 DNA reads TGCAGCGTTGTCCAGGGCAATCAGCCCCAGCATTTT. It is translated as CSVVQGNQPQHF.